Below, one T cell receptor (beta chain) is given with its context. Its target is not known. This CDR3 region has 13 residues. V was clipped by 1 base and J by 4 bases, with 6 bases between them. Germline V gene sequence: CDR1 LGHNA, CDR2 YSLEER. These data come from a study of T-cell memory formation after mild COVID-19. Turning to the study itself: TCR clusters were mostly donor specific. Overall study results and limits: Mainly CM and EM harbored the contracting CD4+ clones; mainly EMRA harbored the CD8+ ones. Later expanders leaned toward CD4+, whereas clones contracting from day 15 to 85 were balanced CD4/CD8. Some responding clones appeared in pre-infection memory, suggesting cross-reactive memory joined.

MiXCR, applied by TCRdb to the 5' RACE reads, yields one record per CDR3 protein. Found here are just over 300,000 distinct CDR3 sequences, roughly a fifth of them singletons; the top ten hold under 25%. The V gene is TRBV4-3, the J gene TRBJ2-3; D gene ambiguous. The receptor was derived from a man aged 18 to 29 who had mild COVID-19 (a few samples of this study predate the infection). Cell type and time point are not known. The sequenced material came from PBMCs or a T cell subset sorted from them (not recorded which). This chain's CDR3 is CASSQVAADTQYF. CDR3 DNA sequence: TGCGCCAGCAGCCAAGTCGCGGCAGATACGCAGTATTTT.